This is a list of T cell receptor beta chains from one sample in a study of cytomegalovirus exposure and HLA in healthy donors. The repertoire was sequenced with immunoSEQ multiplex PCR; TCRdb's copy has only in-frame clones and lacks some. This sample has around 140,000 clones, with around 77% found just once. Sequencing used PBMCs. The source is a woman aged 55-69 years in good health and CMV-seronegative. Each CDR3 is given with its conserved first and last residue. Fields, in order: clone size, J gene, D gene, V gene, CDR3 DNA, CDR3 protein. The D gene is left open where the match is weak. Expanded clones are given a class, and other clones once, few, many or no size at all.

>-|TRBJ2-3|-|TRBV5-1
TGCGCCAGCAGCTTGGTGGGGGGAGTCGTAGATACGCAGTATTTT
CASSLVGGVVDTQYF
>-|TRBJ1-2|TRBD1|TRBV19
TGTGCCAGTAGTATCCAACCGGGACAGGGGGTTGGGTATGGCTACACCTTC
CASSIQPGQGVGYGYTF
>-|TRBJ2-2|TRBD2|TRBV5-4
TGTGCCAGCAGCTTGGATGGCGGGAGGGCCGGCGGGGAGCTGTTTTTT
CASSLDGGRAGGELFF
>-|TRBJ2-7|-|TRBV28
TGTGCCAGCAGAGGCCGGGGGAGCTCCTACGAGCAGTACTTC
CASRGRGSSYEQYF
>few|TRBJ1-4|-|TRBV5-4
TGTGCCAGCAGCTCAAGGAAAACAGGGTTGCAAAATGAAAAACTGTTTTTT
CASSSRKTGLQNEKLFF
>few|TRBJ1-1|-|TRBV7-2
TGTGCCAGCAGCTTAACACTAAGGAACACTGAAGCTTTCTTT
CASSLTLRNTEAFF
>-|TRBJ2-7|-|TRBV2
TGTGCCAGCAGTGTCCAGGGGAAGGGATACGAGCAGTACTTC
CASSVQGKGYEQYF
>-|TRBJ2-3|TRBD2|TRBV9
TGTGCCAGCAGCGTAGGGCTTCGACTAGCGGGGGAGGCCCGGAGGCACCCCACAGATACGCAGTATTTT
CASSVGLRLAGEARRHPTDTQYF
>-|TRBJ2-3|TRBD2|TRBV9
TGTGCCAGCAGCCTAGCGGGATTAGGCACAGATACGCAGTATTTT
CASSLAGLGTDTQYF
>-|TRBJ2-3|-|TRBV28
TGTGCCAGCAGTCTCCGGGGCACAGATACGCAGTATTTT
CASSLRGTDTQYF
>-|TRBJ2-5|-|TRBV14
TGTGCCAGCAGCCATGGGCGGAACAGGGTACTAGAGACCCAGTACTTC
CASSHGRNRVLETQYF
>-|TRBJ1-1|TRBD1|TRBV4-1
TGCGCCAGCAGCTACCGACAGGGGAGGGCCACTGAAGCTTTCTTT
CASSYRQGRATEAFF
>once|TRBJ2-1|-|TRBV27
TGTGCCAGTAGGGGGTATTCCTACAATGAGCAGTTCTTC
CASRGYSYNEQFF